The 7 T cell receptor beta chains in this list originate from one sample, sequenced in a study of blood T cell repertoires in COVID-19. Generated by immunoSEQ multiplex PCR, the TCRdb table keeps only in-frame clones and is missing some. The sample has tens of thousands of clones, 70% to 85% seen once. The sequenced sample consisted of peripheral blood. The receptors shown here come from a human donor in a cohort sampled during active COVID-19.

The rearrangement links TRBV27 to TRBJ2-7; D gene ambiguous. This CDR3 is built from 13 residues. Trimming took 6 bases from V and 2 from J, leaving 11 bases between them. Germline-derived CDR1 and CDR2 are MNHEY and SMNVEV (reference sequence). The CDR3: CASRRPQTYEQYF. CDR3 in DNA: TGTGCCAGCAGACGGCCACAGACCTACGAGCAGTACTTC.

The V call is TRBV14, the J call TRBJ1-2, with D possibly being TRBD1 (6 bases). CDR1 and CDR2 (germline): SGHDN, FVKESK. The V gene lost 0 bases and the J gene lost 4 bases, with 12 bases spanning the gap. The CDR3 consists of 15 residues. Here the CDR3 DNA reads TGTGCCAGCAGCCAAGATTTCGCAGGGGTCTATGGCTACACCTTC. This codes for CASSQDFAGVYGYTF.

This clone was seen more than once but under ten times. The chain has TRBV7-6 and TRBJ2-7; 7 positions match TRBD1. J was trimmed by 5 bases and V by 4 bases; bases with no gene match: 5. This CDR3 is built from 13 residues. Germline assignment: CDR1 SGHVS and CDR2 FNYEAQ. In nucleotides, the CDR3 is TGTGCCAGCAGCTCCTGGACAGGTGACGAGCAGTACTTC. Translation: CASSSWTGDEQYF. Based on the CDR3 plus reference TRBV7-6 and TRBJ2-7, the full variable domain is GAGVSQSPRYKVTKRGQDVALRCDPISGHVSLYWYRQALGQGPEFLTYFNYEAQQDKSGLPNDRFSAERPEGSISTLTIQRTEQRDSAMYRCASSSWTGDEQYFGPGTRLTVT.

The genes are TRBV6-5 and TRBJ2-1, with TRBD2 identical over 7 bases. With 0 bases clipped from V and 6 bases from J, the junction kept 8 bases outside the gene matches. This CDR3 has 16 residues. Germline V gives CDR1 MNHEY, CDR2 SVGAGI. This CDR3 is CASSYSISPSGNEQFF. CDR3 bases: TGTGCCAGCAGTTACTCGATTTCGCCTAGCGGCAATGAGCAGTTCTTC.

V is TRBV27 and J is TRBJ1-1; 7 bases map to TRBD1. V shed 5 bases, J shed 7 bases, and the junction held 10 bases outside the gene matches. CDR3 length: 14 residues. The germline V gene encodes CDR1 MNHEY and CDR2 SMNVEV (reference sequence). The CDR3: CASSLETGLDEAFF. CDR3 DNA sequence: TGTGCCAGCAGTCTCGAGACAGGGCTAGATGAAGCTTTCTTT.

The V and J genes are TRBV7-9 and TRBJ2-5; 8 bases agree with TRBD1. Germline V gene data show CDR1 as SEHNR and CDR2 as FQNEAQ (reference sequence). The CDR3 is made up of 15 amino acids. J lost 5 bases, V lost 5 bases, and 10 bases had no gene match. The CDR3 sequence: CASSQNQGAGETQYF. In DNA form, the CDR3 reads TGTGCCAGCAGCCAGAATCAGGGGGCCGGTGAGACCCAGTACTTC.

In this sample, this clone turned up once. One junction end disagrees with the germline gene, perhaps due to a read error. The chain uses TRBV27 and TRBJ2-7; perhaps TRBD1 as D (6 bases). The CDR3 contains 11 residues. Germline CDR1 reads MNHEY; CDR2 reads SMNVEV (reference sequence). The CDR3, as DNA: TGTGCCAGCAGTTTATTGAGTACAGGGCGCTTC. Translated, it gives CASSLLSTGRF.